This T cell receptor (beta chain) was profiled in a study of blood T cell repertoires in COVID-19. Study context: Whether acute or convalescent, the COVID-19 samples came from the United States, Italy and Spain. PBMCs, B-cell-depleted T cells, or T cells were the source of the cDNA or gDNA that made up the material.

As originally analysed: Using reference gene primer amplification, nucleated cell counts were estimated. The repertoire was sequenced with immunoSEQ multiplex PCR; TCRdb's copy has only in-frame clones and lacks some. V and J calls and clone size are those listed in that table; D and trimming were worked out from the DNA. The top ten hold roughly 6% of the sample, which has roughly 190,000 clones, approximately 90% seen once. The material sequenced was peripheral blood. The origin of this receptor is a man aged 40-49 years with active or convalescent COVID-19.

CDR3 bases: TGTGCTAGTGGACCGACCTTCTCCAGCAAACAGGGCGAACAGGACGAGCAGTACTTC. This codes for CASGPTFSSKQGEQDEQYF. This rearrangement joins TRBV12-5 to TRBJ2-7; TRBD1 is a possible D gene (6 bases). Germline V gene lookup returns CDR1 LGHNT and CDR2 FRNRAP. V was shortened by 6 bases and J by 5 bases, with 32 bases between the two germline ends. This CDR3 has 19 residues.